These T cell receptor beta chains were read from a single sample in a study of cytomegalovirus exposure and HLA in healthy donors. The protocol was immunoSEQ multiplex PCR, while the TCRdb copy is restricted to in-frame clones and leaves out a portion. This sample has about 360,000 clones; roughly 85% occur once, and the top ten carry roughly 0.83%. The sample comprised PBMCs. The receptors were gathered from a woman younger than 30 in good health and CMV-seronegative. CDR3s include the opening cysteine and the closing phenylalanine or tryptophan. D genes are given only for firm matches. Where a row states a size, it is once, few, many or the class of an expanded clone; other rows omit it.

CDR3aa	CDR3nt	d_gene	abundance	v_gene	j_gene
CASSLSSKDTQYF	TGTGCCAGCAGTTTATCTTCCAAAGATACGCAGTATTTT	.	.	TRBV27	TRBJ2-3
CASSWDRNIQYF	TGTGCCAGCAGCTGGGACAGAAACATTCAGTACTTC	TRBD1	.	TRBV27	TRBJ2-4
CASTLGGSSTGGYTF	TGTGCCAGCACCCTAGGGGGCAGTAGCACGGGTGGCTACACCTTC	TRBD1	.	TRBV9	TRBJ1-2
CASSVASGTSIYNEQFF	TGTGCCAGCAGCGTAGCTTCCGGGACTAGCATATACAATGAGCAGTTCTTC	TRBD2	.	TRBV9	TRBJ2-1
CAWIGGGAFNYGYTF	TGTGCCTGGATTGGAGGGGGCGCATTTAACTATGGCTACACCTTC	TRBD1	.	TRBV30	TRBJ1-2
CASSLSSSGENYNEQFF	TGTGCCAGCAGCTTATCGTCTAGCGGGGAGAACTACAATGAGCAGTTCTTC	TRBD2	.	TRBV13	TRBJ2-1
CASSVESGIEGGSGNTIYF	TGTGCCAGCAGCGTAGAGAGTGGAATAGAGGGAGGTTCTGGAAACACCATATATTTT	.	.	TRBV9	TRBJ1-3
CASSPASGTISETQYF	TGTGCCAGCAGCCCCGCATCGGGGACAATTTCAGAGACCCAGTACTTC	.	.	TRBV7-9	TRBJ2-5
CASRPLGTEGEQYF	TGTGCCAGCAGACCCCTCGGGACAGAAGGCGAGCAGTACTTC	TRBD1	.	TRBV25-1	TRBJ2-7
CASSLNSNQPQHF	TGTGCCAGCAGCCTTAATAGCAATCAGCCCCAGCATTTT	.	.	TRBV6-4	TRBJ1-5
CASSRDRGSYEQYF	TGCGCCAGCAGCCGGGACAGGGGATCCTACGAGCAGTACTTC	TRBD1	once	TRBV5-1	TRBJ2-7
CASSHAGYEQYF	TGTGCCAGCAGCCACGCAGGGTACGAGCAGTACTTC	.	.	TRBV7-2	TRBJ2-7
CASSNAGQGGYEQYF	TGTGCCAGCAGCAACGCGGGACAGGGAGGGTACGAGCAGTACTTC	.	.	TRBV21-1	TRBJ2-7
CASSQRPRRDNEQFF	TGCGCCAGCAGCCAAAGACCTAGGAGGGACAATGAGCAGTTCTTC	.	.	TRBV4-1	TRBJ2-1